The entry below describes one T cell receptor (beta chain). These data come from a study of blood T cell repertoires in COVID-19. Study background: The United States, Italy and Spain provided the acute and convalescent COVID-19 samples. From T cells, B-cell-depleted T cells, or PBMCs came the material, which was cDNA or gDNA.

CDR3 length equals 15 residues. In germline, CDR1 is SGHAT, CDR2 FQDESV (reference sequence). With 4 bases removed from V and 5 bases from J, the gap between germline ends came to 15 bases. Per the original data handling: Using reference gene primer amplification, nucleated cell counts were estimated. The assay was immunoSEQ multiplex PCR, and TCRdb's table has in-frame clones only and misses some. V, J and clone size reflect that table, while D and trimming were determined from the DNA. The sample carries 80,000 to 95,000 clones, less than 85% recorded once. This clonotype originated in an older man with acute or convalescent COVID-19. The specimen sequenced was peripheral blood. The V gene is TRBV11-1, the J gene TRBJ1-5, with D perhaps matching TRBD1 (5 bases). The CDR3 region has the DNA TGTGCCAGCAGCTCCGGGCCAGACAGAGATCAGCCCCAGCATTTT. This codes for CASSSGPDRDQPQHF.